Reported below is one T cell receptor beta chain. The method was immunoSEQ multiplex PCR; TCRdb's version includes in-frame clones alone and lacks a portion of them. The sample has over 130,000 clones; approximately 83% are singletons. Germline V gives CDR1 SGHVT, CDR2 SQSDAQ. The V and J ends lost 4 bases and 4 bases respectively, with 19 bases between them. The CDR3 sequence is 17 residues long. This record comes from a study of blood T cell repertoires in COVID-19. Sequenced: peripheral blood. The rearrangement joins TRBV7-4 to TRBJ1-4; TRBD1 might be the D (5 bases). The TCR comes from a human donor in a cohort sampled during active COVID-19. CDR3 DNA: TGTGCCAGCAGCTCGGTATCCCCGGACATTCGTAATGAAAAACTGTTTTTT. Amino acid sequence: CASSSVSPDIRNEKLFF.